This T cell receptor (beta chain) was obtained from a study of shared clonotypes between healthy human individuals. Study in general: Each donor's CD8 memory used one plate, CD8 naive two, each CD4 subset three. General study results and limits: It was only blood that was sampled, and tissue repertoires likely differ.

Naive CD8 populations comprised CD45RO-negative cells positively selected for CCR7, excluding terminally differentiated effector memory CD45RA+ cells. The sample holds one count of this clone. Its antigen is currently unknown. Under the authors' procedure: ImmunoSEQ supplied junction-only sequences lacking quality scores, so filtering was different. Only in-frame clones appear in the TCRdb table, and some are missing; sequencing was by immunoSEQ multiplex PCR. The V and J calls and clone size were taken over from that table, and D and trimming were inferred from the DNA. The sample includes some 2.1 million clones, just over 90% seen only once; the top ten take under 2%. Material: naive CD8+ T cells from PBMCs. The source of this sequence is a man in his late teens or twenties in good health. Some clones in this sample may be carry-over from other donors' samples.

CDR3 residues: CASSLGRLSSYEQYF. DNA of the CDR3: TGTGCCAGCAGTTTAGGCAGGCTGAGCTCCTACGAGCAGTACTTC. The chain combines TRBV28 with TRBJ2-7; D unclear. The CDR3 length is 15 residues. CDR1 is MDHEN and CDR2 is SYDVKM in the germline V gene. V lost 2 bases and J 0 bases, leaving 11 bases between the germline ends. Variable domain in full (rest from reference TRBV28 and TRBJ2-7): DVKVTQSSRYLVKRTGEKVFLECVQDMDHENMFWYRQDPGLGLRLIYFSYDVKMKEKGDIPEGYSVSREKKERFSLILESASTNQTSMYLCASSLGRLSSYEQYFGPGTRLTVT.